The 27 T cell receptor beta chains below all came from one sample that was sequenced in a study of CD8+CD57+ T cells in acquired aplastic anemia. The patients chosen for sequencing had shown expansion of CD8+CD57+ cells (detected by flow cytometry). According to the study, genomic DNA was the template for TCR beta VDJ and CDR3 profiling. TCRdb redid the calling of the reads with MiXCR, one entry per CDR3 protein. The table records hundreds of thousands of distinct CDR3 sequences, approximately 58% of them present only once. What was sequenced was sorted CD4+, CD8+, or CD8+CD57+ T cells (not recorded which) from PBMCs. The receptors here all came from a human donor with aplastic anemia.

The CDR3 is CASGDDRGLGYTF. The CDR3 DNA sequence: TGTGCCAGCGGGGACGACAGGGGGCTTGGCTACACCTTC. This rearrangement joins TRBV2 to TRBJ1-2, with TRBD1 identical over 10 bases. The CDR3 has 13 residues. Trimming removed 8 bases from V and 7 bases from J; junction bases left unmatched: 7. Germline CDR1 SNHLY, CDR2 FYNNEI.

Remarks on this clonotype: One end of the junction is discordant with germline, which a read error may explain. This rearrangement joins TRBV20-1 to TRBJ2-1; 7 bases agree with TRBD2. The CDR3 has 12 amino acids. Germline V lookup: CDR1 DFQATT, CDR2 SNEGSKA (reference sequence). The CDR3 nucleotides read TGCAGTGCTTATCGGGACTACAATGAGCGGTTCTTC. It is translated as CSAYRDYNERFF.

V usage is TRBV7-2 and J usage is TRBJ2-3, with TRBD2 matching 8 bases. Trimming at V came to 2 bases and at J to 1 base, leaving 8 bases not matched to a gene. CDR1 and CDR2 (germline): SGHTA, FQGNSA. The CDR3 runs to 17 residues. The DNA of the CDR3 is TGTGCCAGCAGCTTATTTTCAGCGGGAGAAGGCACAGATACGCAGTATTTT. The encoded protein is CASSLFSAGEGTDTQYF.

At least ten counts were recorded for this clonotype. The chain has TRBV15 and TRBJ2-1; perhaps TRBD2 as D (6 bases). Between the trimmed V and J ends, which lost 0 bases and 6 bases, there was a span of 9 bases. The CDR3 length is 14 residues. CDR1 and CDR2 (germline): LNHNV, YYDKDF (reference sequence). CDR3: CATSRDPRGNEQFF. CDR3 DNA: TGTGCCACCAGCAGAGATCCGCGGGGCAATGAGCAGTTCTTC. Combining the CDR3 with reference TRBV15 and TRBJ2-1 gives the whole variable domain DAMVIQNPRYQVTQFGKPVTLSCSQTLNHNVMYWYQQKSSQAPKLLFHYYDKDFNNEADTPDNFQSRRPNTSFCFLDIRSPGLGDTAMYLCATSRDPRGNEQFFGPGTRLTVL.

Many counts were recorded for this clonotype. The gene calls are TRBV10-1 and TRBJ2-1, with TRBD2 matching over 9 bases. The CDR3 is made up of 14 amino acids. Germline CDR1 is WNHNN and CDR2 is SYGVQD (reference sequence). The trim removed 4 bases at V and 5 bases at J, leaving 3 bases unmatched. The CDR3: CASSGGRGDNEQFF. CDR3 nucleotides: TGCGCCAGCAGTGGCGGGAGGGGGGACAATGAGCAGTTCTTC.

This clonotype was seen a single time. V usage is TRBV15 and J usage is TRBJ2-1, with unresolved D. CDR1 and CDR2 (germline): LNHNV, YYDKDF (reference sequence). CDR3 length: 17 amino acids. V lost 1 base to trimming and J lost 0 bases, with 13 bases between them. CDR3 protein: CATSRALGPGSYNEQFF. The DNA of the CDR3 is TGTGCCACCAGCAGAGCTTTAGGTCCGGGCTCCTACAATGAGCAGTTCTTC. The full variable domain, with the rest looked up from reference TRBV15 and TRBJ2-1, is DAMVIQNPRYQVTQFGKPVTLSCSQTLNHNVMYWYQQKSSQAPKLLFHYYDKDFNNEADTPDNFQSRRPNTSFCFLDIRSPGLGDTAMYLCATSRALGPGSYNEQFFGPGTRLTVL.

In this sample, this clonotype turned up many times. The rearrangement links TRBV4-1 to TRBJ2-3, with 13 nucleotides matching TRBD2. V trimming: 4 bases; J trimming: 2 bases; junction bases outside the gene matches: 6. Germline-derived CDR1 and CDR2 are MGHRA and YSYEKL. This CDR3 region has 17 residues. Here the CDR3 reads CASSRLGTSGTTDTQYF. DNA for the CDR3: TGCGCCAGCAGCCGCCTCGGGACTAGCGGGACCACAGATACGCAGTATTTT.

This chain's CDR3 is CASSSAGTEAGYTF. The CDR3 DNA reads TGTGCCAGCAGCTCCGCAGGGACTGAAGCTGGCTACACCTTC. The chain employs TRBV7-2 and TRBJ1-2, with TRBD1 as a possible D gene (5 bases). Per the germline V gene, CDR1 is SGHTA and CDR2 is FQGNSA. The CDR3 contains 14 residues. Trimming removed 4 bases at V and 7 bases at J, with 16 bases between.

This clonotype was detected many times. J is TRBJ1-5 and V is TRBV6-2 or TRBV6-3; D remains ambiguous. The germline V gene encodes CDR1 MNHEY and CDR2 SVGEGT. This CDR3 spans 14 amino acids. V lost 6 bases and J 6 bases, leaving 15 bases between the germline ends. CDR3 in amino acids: CASRTTEGGQPQHF. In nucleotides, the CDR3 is TGTGCCAGCAGAACCACAGAGGGCGGTCAGCCCCAGCATTTT.

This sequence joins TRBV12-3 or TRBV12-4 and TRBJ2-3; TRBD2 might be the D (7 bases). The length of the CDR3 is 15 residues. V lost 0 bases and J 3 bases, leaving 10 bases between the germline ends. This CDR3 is CASSLAEGGTDTQYF. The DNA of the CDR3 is TGTGCCAGCAGTTTAGCTGAGGGGGGGACAGATACGCAGTATTTT.

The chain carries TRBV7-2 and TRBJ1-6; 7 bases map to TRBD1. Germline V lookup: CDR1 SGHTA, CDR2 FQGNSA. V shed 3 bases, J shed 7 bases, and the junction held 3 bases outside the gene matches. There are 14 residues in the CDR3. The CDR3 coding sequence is TGTGCCAGCAGCTTCAGGGACAGCAATTCACCCCTCCACTTT. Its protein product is CASSFRDSNSPLHF.

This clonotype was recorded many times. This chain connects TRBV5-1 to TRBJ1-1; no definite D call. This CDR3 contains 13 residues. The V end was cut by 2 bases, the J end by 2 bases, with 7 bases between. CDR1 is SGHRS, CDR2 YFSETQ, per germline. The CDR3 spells CASSFQANTEAFF. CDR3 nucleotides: TGCGCCAGCAGCTTTCAAGCTAACACTGAAGCTTTCTTT.

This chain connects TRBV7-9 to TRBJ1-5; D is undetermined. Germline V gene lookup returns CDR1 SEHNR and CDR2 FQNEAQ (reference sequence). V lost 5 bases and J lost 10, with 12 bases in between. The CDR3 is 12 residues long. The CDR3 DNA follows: TGTGCCAGCAGCCCGGGCAGCCAACCCCAGCATTTT. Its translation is CASSPGSQPQHF.

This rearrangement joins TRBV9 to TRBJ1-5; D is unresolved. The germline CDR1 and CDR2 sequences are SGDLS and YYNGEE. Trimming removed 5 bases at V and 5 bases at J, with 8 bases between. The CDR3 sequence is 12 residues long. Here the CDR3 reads CASSARDQPQHF. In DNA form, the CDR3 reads TGTGCCAGCAGTGCTAGAGATCAGCCCCAGCATTTT. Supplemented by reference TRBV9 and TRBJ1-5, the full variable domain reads DSGVTQTPKHLITATGQRVTLRCSPRSGDLSVYWYQQSLDQGLQFLIQYYNGEERAKGNILERFSAQQFPDLHSELNLSSLELGDSALYFCASSARDQPQHFGDGTRLSIL.

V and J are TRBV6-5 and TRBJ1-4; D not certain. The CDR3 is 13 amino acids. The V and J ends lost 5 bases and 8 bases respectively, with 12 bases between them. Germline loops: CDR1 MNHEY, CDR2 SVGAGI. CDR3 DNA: TGTGCCAGCAGTGCCTCGGGAACCGAAAAACTGTTTTTT. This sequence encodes CASSASGTEKLFF.

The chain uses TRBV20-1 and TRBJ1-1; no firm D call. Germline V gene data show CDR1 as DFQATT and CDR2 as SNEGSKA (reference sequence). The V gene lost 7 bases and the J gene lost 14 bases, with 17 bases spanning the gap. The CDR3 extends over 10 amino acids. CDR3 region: CSEPGLYLFF. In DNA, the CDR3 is TGCAGTGAACCAGGCCTTTATTTGTTCTTT.

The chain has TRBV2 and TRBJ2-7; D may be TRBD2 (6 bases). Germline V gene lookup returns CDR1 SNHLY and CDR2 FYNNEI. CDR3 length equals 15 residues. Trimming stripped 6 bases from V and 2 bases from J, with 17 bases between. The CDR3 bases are TGTGCCAGCAGGAGCGGGTCAGGGTTAACCTACGAGCAGTACTTC. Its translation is CASRSGSGLTYEQYF.

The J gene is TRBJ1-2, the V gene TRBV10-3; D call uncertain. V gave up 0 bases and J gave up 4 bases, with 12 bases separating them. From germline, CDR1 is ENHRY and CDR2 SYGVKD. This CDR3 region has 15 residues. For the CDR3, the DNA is TGTGCCATCAGTGAGTCTCGCGACCTACCCTATGGCTACACCTTC. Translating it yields CAISESRDLPYGYTF.

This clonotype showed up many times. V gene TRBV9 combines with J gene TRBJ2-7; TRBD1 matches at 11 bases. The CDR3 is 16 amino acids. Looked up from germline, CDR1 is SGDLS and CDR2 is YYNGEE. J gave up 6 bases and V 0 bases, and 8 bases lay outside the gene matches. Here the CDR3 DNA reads TGTGCCAGCAGCGTAGAGGACAGGGGGCACCGTGGCGAGCAGTACTTC. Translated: CASSVEDRGHRGEQYF. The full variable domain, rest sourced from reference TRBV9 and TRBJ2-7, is DSGVTQTPKHLITATGQRVTLRCSPRSGDLSVYWYQQSLDQGLQFLIQYYNGEERAKGNILERFSAQQFPDLHSELNLSSLELGDSALYFCASSVEDRGHRGEQYFGPGTRLTVT.

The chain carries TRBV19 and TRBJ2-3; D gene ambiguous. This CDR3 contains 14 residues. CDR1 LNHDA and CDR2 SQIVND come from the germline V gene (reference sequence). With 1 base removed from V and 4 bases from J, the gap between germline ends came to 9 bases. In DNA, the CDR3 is TGTGCCAGTAGTATAGTCGAGTTTGCAGATACGCAGTATTTT. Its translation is CASSIVEFADTQYF.

The CDR3 DNA sequence: TGTGCCTGGAGTGTAGGGCCAGCGGGGTACAATGAGCAGTTCTTC. It encodes CAWSVGPAGYNEQFF. The chain employs TRBV30 and TRBJ2-1, with 7 bases lining up with TRBD2. V lost 0 bases and J lost 4; bases outside the gene matches: 6. Germline CDR1 and CDR2: GTSNPN and SVGIG (reference sequence). The CDR3 totals 15 residues.

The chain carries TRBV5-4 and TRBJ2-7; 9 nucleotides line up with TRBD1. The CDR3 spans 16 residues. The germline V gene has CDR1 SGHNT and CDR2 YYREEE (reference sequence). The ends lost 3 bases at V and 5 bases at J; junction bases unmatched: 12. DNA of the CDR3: TGTGCCAGCAGCTCCACCGGGACAGGGTACCCCCACGAGCAGTACTTC. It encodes CASSSTGTGYPHEQYF. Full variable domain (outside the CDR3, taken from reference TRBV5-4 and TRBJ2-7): ETGVTQSPTHLIKTRGQQVTLRCSSQSGHNTVSWYQQALGQGPQFIFQYYREEENGRGNFPPRFSGLQFPNYSSELNVNALELDDSALYLCASSSTGTGYPHEQYFGPGTRLTVT.

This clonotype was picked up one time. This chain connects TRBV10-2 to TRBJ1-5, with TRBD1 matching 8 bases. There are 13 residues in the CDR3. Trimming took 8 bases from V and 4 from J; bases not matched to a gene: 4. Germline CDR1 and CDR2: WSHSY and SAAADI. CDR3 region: CASATGANQPQHF. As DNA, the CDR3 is TGCGCCAGCGCGACAGGGGCAAATCAGCCCCAGCATTTT.

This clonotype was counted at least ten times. CDR3 residues: CSAGDWVGYTF. Here the CDR3 DNA reads TGCAGTGCTGGTGACTGGGTTGGCTACACCTTC. This chain links TRBV20-1 with TRBJ1-2; D uncertain. The CDR3 runs to 11 residues. V lost 5 bases and J 7 bases, leaving 11 bases between the germline ends. The germline V gene has CDR1 DFQATT and CDR2 SNEGSKA (reference sequence).

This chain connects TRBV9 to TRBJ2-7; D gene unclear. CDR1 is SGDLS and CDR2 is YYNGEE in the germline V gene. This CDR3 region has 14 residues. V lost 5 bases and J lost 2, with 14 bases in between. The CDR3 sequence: CASSTRGRAYEQYF. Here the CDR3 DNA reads TGTGCCAGCAGTACACGCGGTCGCGCCTACGAGCAGTACTTC.

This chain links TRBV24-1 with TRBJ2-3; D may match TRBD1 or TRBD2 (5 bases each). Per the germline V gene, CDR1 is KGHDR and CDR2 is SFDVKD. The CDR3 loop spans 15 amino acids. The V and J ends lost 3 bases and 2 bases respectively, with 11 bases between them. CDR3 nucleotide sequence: TGTGCCACCAGTGATCCGGGACCAGTCACAGATACGCAGTATTTT. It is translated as CATSDPGPVTDTQYF.

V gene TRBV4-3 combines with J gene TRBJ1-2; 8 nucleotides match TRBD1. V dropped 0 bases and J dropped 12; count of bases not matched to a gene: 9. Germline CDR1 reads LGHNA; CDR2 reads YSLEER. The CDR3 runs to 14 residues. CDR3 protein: CASSQDRGRSGNTF. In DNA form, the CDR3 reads TGCGCCAGCAGCCAAGACAGGGGGCGATCTGGAAACACCTTC.